Listed below are T cell receptor beta chains from one sample, sequenced in a study of shared T cell receptors in the human thymus. Using immunoSEQ multiplex PCR, the repertoire was profiled, and TCRdb retains in-frame clones only, with some absent. The sample consists of some 660,000 clones, 70% to 90% of them appearing once. This sample also appeared in a second study, on human thymus T cells.

Sequenced input: thymocytes. Receptors originate from a boy in the first two years of life with a congenital heart defect. Each CDR3 is given without its conserved first and last residue. The D gene is left open where the match is weak.

D gene,V gene,CDR3 protein
TRBD1,TRBV4-1,ASSQDKDRGPGELF
NA,TRBV23-1,ASSQSKQGRHTDTQY
NA,TRBV28,ASSPHTRGRNNSPLH
TRBD1,TRBV2,ASSLDRGKSYEQY
TRBD1,TRBV4-1,ASSQDPGQVGVEAF
NA,TRBV4-1,ASSQDRGYYSYNEQF
TRBD2,TRBV30,AWRTTSGGKPNTDTQY
NA,TRBV5-1,ASSPLGGVSTDTQY
TRBD1,TRBV6-5,ASSSGQGSREQF
NA,TRBV25-1,ASSESNRDRSWTEAF
TRBD1,TRBV6-6,ASSYSNIRGQETQY
NA,TRBV29-1,SVDGEISGNTIY
TRBD1,TRBV19,ASTTTGGGQPQH
NA,TRBV5-1,ASSLAGHLNTEAF
TRBD2,TRBV5-4,ASSDRGGNYEQY
NA,TRBV28,ASSLVLRASKNIQY
TRBD2,TRBV18,ASSLGLAGREQY
NA,TRBV15,ATGGGDKETQY
TRBD2,TRBV11-2,ASSLDRGRGTDTQY
TRBD1,TRBV29-1,SVWRGQGRSEAF
NA,TRBV5-1,ASSLGQIHEQY
NA,TRBV28,ASSLRSKDTRTGELF
TRBD1,TRBV25-1,ASSRQGRTEAF
NA,TRBV5-3,ARSGSPLH
TRBD1,TRBV11-2,ASRSPGQGPYEQY
NA,TRBV4-1,ASSQDHLLSYNEQF
NA,TRBV7-9,ASRPVGNTGELF
NA,TRBV6-1,ASSEGLVTDTQY
TRBD1,TRBV4-2,ASSQDRTGSETQY
NA,TRBV14,ASSPTGHEQY
NA,TRBV18,ASSPRGTEDEKLF
TRBD2,TRBV7-6,ASSLIRAGDYNEQF
NA,TRBV11-2,ASSFLQIGRGSNYGYT
NA,TRBV5-8,ASSLGGRSYEQY
TRBD1,TRBV15,ATSRAPDREPLVGNQPQH
TRBD2,TRBV4-3,ASSQDQWGTSGTGFGELF
TRBD1,TRBV28,ASSLGQGVDTEAF
NA,TRBV30,AWKPQGLSNQPQH
TRBD2,TRBV2,ASSEITGGPSGELF
TRBD2,TRBV5-4,ASSLGSSGGLNYEQY
TRBD2,TRBV29-1,SVVRGSRNEQF
NA,TRBV9,ASSLLSRRALGETQY
TRBD2,TRBV14,ASSPKREGTYEQY
NA,TRBV27,ASSPIRRGSSYEQY
TRBD1,TRBV27,ASSSQGTSYEQY
NA,TRBV27,ASSLSAPTPVYEQY
TRBD2,TRBV27,ASRPKKREINNEQF
NA,TRBV4-1,ASSRPSESSGNTIY
NA,TRBV15,ATSRDRGGSRPTNQPQH
TRBD1,TRBV5-1,ASSTGGAGETQY
NA,TRBV28,ASSLDTTGTYGYT